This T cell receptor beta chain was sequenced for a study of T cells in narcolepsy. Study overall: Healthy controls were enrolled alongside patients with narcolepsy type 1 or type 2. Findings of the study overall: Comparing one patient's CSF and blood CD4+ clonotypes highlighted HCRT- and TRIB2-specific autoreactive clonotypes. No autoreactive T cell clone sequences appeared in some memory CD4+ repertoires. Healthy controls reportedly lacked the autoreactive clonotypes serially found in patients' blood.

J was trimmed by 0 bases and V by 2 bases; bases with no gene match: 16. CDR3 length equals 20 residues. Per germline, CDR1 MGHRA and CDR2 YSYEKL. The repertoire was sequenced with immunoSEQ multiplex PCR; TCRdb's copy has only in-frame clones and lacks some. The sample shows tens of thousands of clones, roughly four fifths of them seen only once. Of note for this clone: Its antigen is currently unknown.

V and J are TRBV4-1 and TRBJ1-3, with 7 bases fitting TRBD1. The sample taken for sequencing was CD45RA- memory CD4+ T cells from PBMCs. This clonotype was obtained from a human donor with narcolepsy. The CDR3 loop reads CASSQNYRETGTPSGNTIYF. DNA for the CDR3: TGCGCCAGCAGCCAAAATTACCGGGAGACAGGGACTCCCTCTGGAAACACCATATATTTT.